Listed below are T cell receptor beta chains from one sample, sequenced in a study of shared clonotypes between healthy human individuals. Data came from immunoSEQ multiplex PCR; TCRdb stores just in-frame clones and leaves some out. The sample gives about 2.1 million clones, about 92% of which show up once; about 1.5% is in the top ten. Sequenced input: naive CD8+ T cells from PBMCs. The source of these receptors is a man between 18 and 35 years old in good health. Some clones in this sample may be carry-over from other donors' samples. Both conserved end residues are part of each CDR3. The D gene is left open where the match is weak. For some rows the clone size is stated as once, few or many, or as a class when expanded; others skip it.

V gene: TRBV27
D gene: TRBD2
J gene: TRBJ2-3
clone size: -
CDR3 DNA: TGTGCCAGCAGTTCGACTACCAATAGCGGGAGGTCGGATACGCAGTATTTT
CDR3 protein: CASSSTTNSGRSDTQYF

V gene: TRBV11-2
D gene: TRBD1
J gene: TRBJ2-7
clone size: -
CDR3 DNA: TGTGCCAGCAGCTTAGACCCGACAGGGTTCACCTACGAGCAGTACTTC
CDR3 protein: CASSLDPTGFTYEQYF

V gene: TRBV27
D gene: TRBD1
J gene: TRBJ1-3
clone size: -
CDR3 DNA: TGTGCCAGCAGTTTAAGAGGGGGCACTGGAAACACCATATATTTT
CDR3 protein: CASSLRGGTGNTIYF

V gene: TRBV27
D gene: -
J gene: TRBJ2-7
clone size: -
CDR3 DNA: TGTGCCAGCAGCTTAGACTCCTCCGACGAGCAGTACTTC
CDR3 protein: CASSLDSSDEQYF

V gene: TRBV7-6
D gene: TRBD2
J gene: TRBJ2-1
clone size: once
CDR3 DNA: TGTGCCAGCAGCTATGGACTAGCGGGAGGGGTAGGTGATGAGCAGTTCTTC
CDR3 protein: CASSYGLAGGVGDEQFF

V gene: TRBV13
D gene: -
J gene: TRBJ2-2
clone size: -
CDR3 DNA: TGTGCCAGCAGCTTAGCCGCCGGGGAGCTGTTTTTT
CDR3 protein: CASSLAAGELFF

V gene: TRBV18
D gene: -
J gene: TRBJ1-2
clone size: -
CDR3 DNA: TGTGCCAGCTCACCACTGGTGGCGGCGGAAGCACCACGTAACTATGGCTACACCTTC
CDR3 protein: CASSPLVAAEAPRNYGYTF

V gene: TRBV5-6
D gene: -
J gene: TRBJ1-1
clone size: -
CDR3 DNA: TGTGCCAGCAGCTTGGGCGCGGGGACTGAAGCTTTCTTT
CDR3 protein: CASSLGAGTEAFF

V gene: TRBV19
D gene: TRBD1
J gene: TRBJ2-7
clone size: -
CDR3 DNA: TGTGCCAGTAGTTCAGGACAGGGAGGATCATACGAGCAGTACTTC
CDR3 protein: CASSSGQGGSYEQYF

V gene: TRBV27
D gene: -
J gene: TRBJ1-5
clone size: -
CDR3 DNA: TGTGCCAGCAGCCCCCCGGACAGCCGCAATCAGCCCCAGCATTTT
CDR3 protein: CASSPPDSRNQPQHF

V gene: TRBV7-8
D gene: -
J gene: TRBJ2-5
clone size: -
CDR3 DNA: TGTGCCAGCAGCTCCCAAGGCGAATGGGGAGAGACCCAGTACTTC
CDR3 protein: CASSSQGEWGETQYF

V gene: TRBV6-5
D gene: -
J gene: TRBJ2-5
clone size: -
CDR3 DNA: TGTGCCAGCAGTTACGCGGCGAGCGCGGCGACCCAGTACTTC
CDR3 protein: CASSYAASAATQYF

V gene: TRBV6-1
D gene: -
J gene: TRBJ1-2
clone size: -
CDR3 DNA: TGTGCCAGCAGTGATATGGGGGGGGTAGATGGCTACACCTTC
CDR3 protein: CASSDMGGVDGYTF

V gene: TRBV7-6
D gene: TRBD2
J gene: TRBJ2-5
clone size: -
CDR3 DNA: TGTGCCAGCAGCTCCGCGGGAGGGGAGACCCAGTACTTC
CDR3 protein: CASSSAGGETQYF

V gene: TRBV27
D gene: -
J gene: TRBJ2-7
clone size: -
CDR3 DNA: TGTGCCAGCAGTTCAACCGGGACCCGCTCCGAGCAGTACTTC
CDR3 protein: CASSSTGTRSEQYF

V gene: TRBV27
D gene: -
J gene: TRBJ1-1
clone size: -
CDR3 DNA: TGTGCCAGCAGGTGGGTGCAGGGGAACACTGAAGCTTTCTTT
CDR3 protein: CASRWVQGNTEAFF

V gene: TRBV5-4
D gene: TRBD1
J gene: TRBJ1-2
clone size: -
CDR3 DNA: TGTGCCAGCAGCTCCGGGACAGGGGCCACCTATGGCTACACCTTC
CDR3 protein: CASSSGTGATYGYTF

V gene: TRBV7-6
D gene: TRBD2
J gene: TRBJ2-1
clone size: -
CDR3 DNA: TGTGCCAGCAGCTTAGCAGCGGTAGCGGGAGGGGGGAGGAATGAGCAGTTCTTC
CDR3 protein: CASSLAAVAGGGRNEQFF

V gene: TRBV28
D gene: TRBD2
J gene: TRBJ2-3
clone size: -
CDR3 DNA: TGTGCCAGCAGTTGGACCCCTGGCGGGAGTATGACAGATACGCAGTATTTT
CDR3 protein: CASSWTPGGSMTDTQYF

V gene: TRBV9
D gene: -
J gene: TRBJ2-5
clone size: -
CDR3 DNA: TGTGCCAGCAGCGGAATGGGACTCCCCCAAGAGACCCAGTACTTC
CDR3 protein: CASSGMGLPQETQYF

V gene: TRBV6-5
D gene: -
J gene: TRBJ2-3
clone size: -
CDR3 DNA: TGTGCCAGCAGTTACTCAAGGGGGGAGAGAACAGATACGCAGTATTTT
CDR3 protein: CASSYSRGERTDTQYF

V gene: TRBV7-2
D gene: -
J gene: TRBJ2-5
clone size: -
CDR3 DNA: TGTGCCAGCAGCTTATTAAAGGGCCCCCGGGAGACCCAGTACTTC
CDR3 protein: CASSLLKGPRETQYF